This entry is about one T cell receptor (beta chain). The CDR3 sequence is 12 residues long. Germline V CDR1 and CDR2: SGHRS, YFSETQ. The V end lost 0 bases, the J end lost 6 bases, and 5 bases lay between the germline ends. The sample belongs to a study of blood T cell repertoires in COVID-19. Overall study: The origin of the acute and convalescent COVID-19 samples was the United States, Italy and Spain.

In the source study's methods: Estimation of nucleated cell counts relied on the amplification of reference gene primers. Produced via immunoSEQ multiplex PCR; TCRdb's table is partial and in-frame only. V and J calls and clone size are given by that table; D and trimming were obtained from the DNA. The sample records nearly 400,000 clones, under 90% being singletons. Enrolled through a virtual design, the participants were between about 18 and 89 years of age and came from about two dozen US areas. Symptom resolution, clearance, or two negative PCRs marked donors in Cohort 3 as recovered. The chain employs TRBV5-1 and TRBJ2-3; D possibly corresponds to TRBD1 (5 bases). The clonotype originates from a woman aged 30 to 39 who had recovered from COVID-19. Specimen: PBMCs or T cells enriched from blood (not recorded which). In DNA, the CDR3 is TGCGCCAGCAGCTTGGCAGGGGATACGCAGTATTTT. This sequence encodes CASSLAGDTQYF.